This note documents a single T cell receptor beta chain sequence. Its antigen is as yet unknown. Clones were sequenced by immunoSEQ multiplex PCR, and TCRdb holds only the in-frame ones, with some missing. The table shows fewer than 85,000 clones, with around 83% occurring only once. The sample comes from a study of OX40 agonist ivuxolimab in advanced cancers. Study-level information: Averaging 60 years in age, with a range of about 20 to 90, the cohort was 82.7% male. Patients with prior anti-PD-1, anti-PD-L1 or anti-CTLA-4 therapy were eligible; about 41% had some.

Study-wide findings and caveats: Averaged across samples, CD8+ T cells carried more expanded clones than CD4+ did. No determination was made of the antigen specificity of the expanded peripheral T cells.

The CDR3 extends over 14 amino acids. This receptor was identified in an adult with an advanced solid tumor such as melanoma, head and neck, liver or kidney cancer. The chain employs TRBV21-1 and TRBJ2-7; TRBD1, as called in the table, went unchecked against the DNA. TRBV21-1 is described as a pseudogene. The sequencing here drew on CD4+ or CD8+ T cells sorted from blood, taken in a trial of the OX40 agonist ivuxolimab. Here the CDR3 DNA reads TGTGCCAGCAGCAGAGGACAGGGGAGGGACGAGCAGTACGTC. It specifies CASSRGQGRDEQYV.